This passage covers 3 T cell receptor beta chains from one sample sequenced in a study of human T cells and chemical hapten exposure (dated by TCRdb to about 2021). The time point label on this specimen signifies: pre-sensitization, week 0. The sample's treatment or condition, from its label and the paper: therapeutic diphenylcyclopropenone sensitization with weekly scalp DPC. Libraries came from RACE. The run used a NextSeq 500. TCRdb applied fastp at Q25 and MiXCR to the public reads, then kept only in-frame beta chains. Rows are combined by CDR3 protein, so each entry shows the most common genes and DNA. The sample table lists approximately 260,000 distinct CDR3 sequences, approximately 7.5% of them with a count of one. The ten largest make up about 1.1% of the sample. This specimen was whole blood, taken in connection with sensitization to the hapten diphenylcyclopropenone (DPC). All receptors derive from a young man with alopecia areata. Some clones in this sample may be carry-over from other donors' samples.

This clonotype has just a few counts. The genes are TRBV7-8 and TRBJ1-2, with 7 bases lining up with TRBD1. Trimming at V came to 1 base and at J to 0 bases, leaving 11 bases not matched to a gene. This CDR3 has 18 amino acids. Germline V gene lookup returns CDR1 SGHVS and CDR2 FQNEAQ. The CDR3 coding sequence is TGTGCCAGCAGCTTAGAAGCGGCAGGGGGTCTTGCTAACTATGGCTACACCTTC. Translated, it gives CASSLEAAGGLANYGYTF.

Concerning this clonotype itself: The conserved phenylalanine or tryptophan normally closing the CDR3 is absent here, so this likely arose from a read error. This chain links TRBV29-1 with TRBJ1-2; possibly TRBD1 for D (5 bases). The V gene's germline CDR1 is SQVTM and CDR2 ANQGSEA. V was clipped by 7 bases and J by 8 bases, with 14 bases between them. The length of the CDR3 is 11 residues. The DNA of the CDR3 is TGCAGCGGGCGGTGGGGACGGGGCTACACCCTC. Translated: CSGRWGRGYTL.

This clonotype was counted between two and nine times. This chain links TRBV29-1 with TRBJ2-7; 12 positions match TRBD1. This CDR3 contains 13 residues. V lost 6 bases and J lost 6; bases outside the gene matches: 6. Germline V lookup: CDR1 SQVTM, CDR2 ANQGSEA. The CDR3 protein is CSVTGTGGIEQYF. The CDR3 nucleotides are TGCAGCGTGACCGGGACAGGGGGCATCGAGCAGTACTTC.